The 5 T cell receptor beta chains below come from one sample, sequenced in a study of blood T cells in healthy people across ages. With a J-beta primer mix and a sample-barcoded 5' primer, a second PCR ran about 7 to 12 cycles. TCRdb redid the calling of the 5' RACE reads with MiXCR, one entry per CDR3 protein. The table includes about 1.5 million distinct CDR3 sequences, 40% to 45% detected once. The sample comprised blood. The receptors come from a woman younger than 30 in good health.

The genes are TRBV20-1 and TRBJ1-2; perhaps TRBD1 as D (5 bases). This CDR3 spans 14 amino acids. V lost 1 base and J 1 base, leaving 10 bases between the germline ends. In germline, CDR1 is DFQATT, CDR2 SNEGSKA (reference sequence). CDR3 bases: TGCAGTGCTAGAGGTGGGGGGAATAACTATGGCTACACCTTC. As protein: CSARGGGNNYGYTF.

V usage is TRBV20-1 and J usage is TRBJ2-3; TRBD2 agrees at 11 bases. V dropped 0 bases and J dropped 5; count of bases not matched to a gene: 4. Germline V gene sequence: CDR1 DFQATT, CDR2 SNEGSKA (reference sequence). The CDR3 sequence is 15 residues long. The CDR3 DNA reads TGCAGTGCTAGAGATAGCGGGAGGGCCCTAGATACGCAGTATTTT. This translates into CSARDSGRALDTQYF.

The V gene is TRBV12-5, the J gene TRBJ1-1; 11 bases agree with TRBD1. V shed 5 bases, J shed 3 bases, and the junction held 11 bases outside the gene matches. The CDR3 has 17 residues. CDR1 and CDR2 (germline): LGHNT, FRNRAP. The CDR3 here is CASGPRTGGAFDTEAFF. The CDR3 nucleotides read TGTGCTAGTGGTCCCCGGACAGGGGGCGCGTTTGACACTGAAGCTTTCTTT. The entire variable domain, with the rest obtained from reference TRBV12-5 and TRBJ1-1, is as follows: DARVTQTPRHKVTEMGQEVTMRCQPILGHNTVFWYRQTMMQGLELLAYFRNRAPLDDSGMPKDRFSAEMPDATLATLKIQPSEPRDSAVYFCASGPRTGGAFDTEAFFGQGTRLTVV.

Only one count was recorded for this clonotype. CDR3 in DNA: TGCAGTGCTAGGGCTCACGGACATCAGCCCCAGCATTTT. This encodes CSARAHGHQPQHF. V usage is TRBV20-1 and J usage is TRBJ1-5; D gene ambiguous. The CDR3 consists of 13 residues. The germline V and J ends were trimmed by 3 bases and 5 bases, with 11 bases remaining between them. The germline V gene has CDR1 DFQATT and CDR2 SNEGSKA (reference sequence).

This clonotype was detected once. This chain uses TRBV7-3 with TRBJ2-3, with 8 bases identical to TRBD2. V was clipped by 3 bases and J by 4 bases; unmatched bases: 6. Germline-derived CDR1 and CDR2 are SGHTA and FQGTGA. The CDR3 spans 15 residues. The CDR3 reads CASSFVAGTADTQYF. CDR3 nucleotide sequence: TGTGCCAGCAGCTTCGTAGCGGGAACGGCAGATACGCAGTATTTT.